Below are 7 T cell receptor beta chains sequenced from a single sample in a study of blood T cell repertoires in COVID-19 (dated by TCRdb to about 2020). The method was the immunoSEQ multiplex PCR assay. TCRdb mirrors the immuneACCESS table, restricted to in-frame sequences. Some clones are absent from its copies; in checked studies, under half trace to an unresolved V gene, and the reason for the others is unknown. In this sample the table shows 300,000 to 400,000 clones, approximately 89% of which occur a single time. The ten largest clones capture about 2.3% of the sample. Sequenced input: peripheral blood. These receptors all come from a woman aged 55-69 years with COVID-19, enrolled during active disease.

The CDR3 bases are TGTGCCAGCAGCTTGATGGGGACAGGGATCGGTGAGCAGTTCTTC. Its protein product is CASSLMGTGIGEQFF. The chain is built from TRBV5-6 and TRBJ2-1, with TRBD1 matching over 9 bases. The V gene's germline CDR1 is SGHDT and CDR2 YYEEEE. Unmatched junction bases numbered 8, after V lost 1 base and J lost 9 bases. This CDR3 contains 15 residues.

The V call is TRBV5-6, the J call TRBJ1-5; unclear D gene. Germline assignment: CDR1 SGHDT and CDR2 YYEEEE. V lost 4 bases, J lost 1 base, and 9 bases lay in between. This CDR3 has 14 amino acids. The CDR3 sequence is CASSLVGSNQPQHF. In DNA form, the CDR3 reads TGTGCCAGCAGCCTCGTCGGGAGCAATCAGCCCCAGCATTTT.

The chain links TRBV15 to TRBJ1-1; possible D gene TRBD1, 6 bases. The CDR3 runs to 14 residues. V was clipped by 1 base and J by 8 bases, with 14 bases between them. CDR1 is LNHNV, CDR2 YYDKDF, per germline (reference sequence). CDR3 coding DNA: TGTGCCACCAGCAGAGGGCCAGGGGAGTTCGAAGCTTTCTTT. It encodes CATSRGPGEFEAFF.

The chain has TRBV19 and TRBJ1-5; the D gene is possibly TRBD1 (6 bases). CDR3 size: 12 residues. The V gene's germline CDR1 is LNHDA and CDR2 SQIVND (reference sequence). The DNA for the CDR3 is TGTGCATCCGGACAGCACAATCAGCCCCAGCATTTT. Amino acids: CASGQHNQPQHF.

The genes are TRBV9 and TRBJ2-7; 8 bases are shared with TRBD1. CDR3 length: 13 residues. After removal of 2 bases from V and 6 bases from J, the junction contained 4 bases not matched to a gene. Germline V gene sequence: CDR1 SGDLS, CDR2 YYNGEE. This CDR3 is CASSVGQGGEQYF. The CDR3 region has the DNA TGTGCCAGCAGCGTCGGACAGGGAGGCGAGCAGTACTTC.

The genes are TRBV4-1 and TRBJ2-7, with 10 bases matching TRBD1. Germline V CDR1 and CDR2: MGHRA, YSYEKL. There are 15 residues in the CDR3. V gave up 5 bases and J gave up 6 bases; unmatched junction bases: 10. CDR3 amino acids: CASSSGGQGRIEQYF. CDR3 coding DNA: TGCGCCAGCAGCTCGGGGGGACAGGGGCGCATCGAGCAGTACTTC.

This clone has more than one count but fewer than ten. The gene calls are TRBV25-1 and TRBJ1-3, with D possibly TRBD1 on 5 matching bases. This CDR3 comprises 14 residues. Germline V gene lookup returns CDR1 MGHDK and CDR2 SYGVNS. V was trimmed by 6 bases and J by 2 bases, leaving 11 bases between them. CDR3 sequence reads: CASSRAGPGNTIYF. DNA of the CDR3: TGTGCCAGCAGCCGCGCGGGGCCTGGAAACACCATATATTTT.